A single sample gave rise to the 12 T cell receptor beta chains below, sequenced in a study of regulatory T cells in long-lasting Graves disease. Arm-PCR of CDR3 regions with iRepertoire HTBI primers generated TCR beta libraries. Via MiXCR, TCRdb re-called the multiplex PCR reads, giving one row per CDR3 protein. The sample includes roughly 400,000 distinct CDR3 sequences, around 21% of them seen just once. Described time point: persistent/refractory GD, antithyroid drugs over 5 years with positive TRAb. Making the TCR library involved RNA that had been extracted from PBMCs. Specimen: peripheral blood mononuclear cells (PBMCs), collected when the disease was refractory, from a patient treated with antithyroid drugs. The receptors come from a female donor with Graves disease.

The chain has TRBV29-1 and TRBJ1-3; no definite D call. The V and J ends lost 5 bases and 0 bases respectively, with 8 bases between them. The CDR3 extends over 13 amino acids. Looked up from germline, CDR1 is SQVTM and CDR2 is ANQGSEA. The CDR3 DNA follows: TGCAGCGTTAACAGCGGCTCTGGAAACACCATATATTTT. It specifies CSVNSGSGNTIYF. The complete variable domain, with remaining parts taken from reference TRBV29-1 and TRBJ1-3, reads SAVISQKPSRDICQRGTSLTIQCQVDSQVTMMFWYRQQPGQSLTLIATANQGSEATYESGFVIDKFPISRPNLTFSTLTVSNMSPEDSSIYLCSVNSGSGNTIYFGEGSWLTVV.

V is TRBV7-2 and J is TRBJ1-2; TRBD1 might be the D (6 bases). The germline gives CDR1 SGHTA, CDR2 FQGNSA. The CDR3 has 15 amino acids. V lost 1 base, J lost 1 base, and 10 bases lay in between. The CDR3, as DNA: TGTGCCAGCAGCTTAGAGTTAGGGGGTAACTATGGCTACACCTTC. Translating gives CASSLELGGNYGYTF.

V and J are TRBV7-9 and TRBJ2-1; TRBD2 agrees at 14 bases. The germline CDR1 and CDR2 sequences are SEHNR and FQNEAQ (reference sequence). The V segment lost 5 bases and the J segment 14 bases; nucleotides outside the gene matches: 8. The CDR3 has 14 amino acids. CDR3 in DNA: TGTGCCAGCAGCACGGGACTAGCGGGAGACGGGGAGTTCTTC. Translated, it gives CASSTGLAGDGEFF.

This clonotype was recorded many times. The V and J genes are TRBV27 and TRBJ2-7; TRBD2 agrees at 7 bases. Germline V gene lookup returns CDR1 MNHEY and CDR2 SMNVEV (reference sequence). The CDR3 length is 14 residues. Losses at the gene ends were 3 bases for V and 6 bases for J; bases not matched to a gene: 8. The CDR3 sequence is CASSFGRERGEQYF. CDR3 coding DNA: TGTGCCAGCAGTTTTGGGCGGGAGAGGGGCGAGCAGTACTTC.

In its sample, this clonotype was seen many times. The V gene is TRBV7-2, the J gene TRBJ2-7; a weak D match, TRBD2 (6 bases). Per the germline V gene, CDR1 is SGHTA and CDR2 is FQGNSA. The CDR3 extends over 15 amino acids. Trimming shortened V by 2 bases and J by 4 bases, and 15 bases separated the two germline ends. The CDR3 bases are TGTGCCAGCAGCTTATATCGGGGGATAGGATACGAGCAGTACTTC. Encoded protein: CASSLYRGIGYEQYF.

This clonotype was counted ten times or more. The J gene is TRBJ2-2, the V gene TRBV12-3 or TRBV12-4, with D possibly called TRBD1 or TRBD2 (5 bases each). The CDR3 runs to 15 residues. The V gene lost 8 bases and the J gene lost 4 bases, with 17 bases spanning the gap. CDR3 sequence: CASFGGDKFTGELFF. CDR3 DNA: TGTGCCAGCTTTGGGGGTGACAAATTCACCGGGGAGCTGTTTTTT.

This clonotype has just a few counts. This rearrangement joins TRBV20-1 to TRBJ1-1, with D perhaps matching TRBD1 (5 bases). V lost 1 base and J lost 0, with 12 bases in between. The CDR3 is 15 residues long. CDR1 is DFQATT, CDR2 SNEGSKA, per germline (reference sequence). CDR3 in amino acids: CSARGRANMNTEAFF. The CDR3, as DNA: TGCAGTGCTAGAGGCAGGGCCAACATGAACACTGAAGCTTTCTTT.

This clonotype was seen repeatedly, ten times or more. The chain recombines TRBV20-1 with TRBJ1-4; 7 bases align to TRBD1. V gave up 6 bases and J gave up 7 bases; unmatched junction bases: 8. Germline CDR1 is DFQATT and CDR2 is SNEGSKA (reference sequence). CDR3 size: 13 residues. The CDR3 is CSAGDSNIEKLFF. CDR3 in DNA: TGCAGTGCCGGGGACAGCAATATTGAAAAACTGTTTTTT.

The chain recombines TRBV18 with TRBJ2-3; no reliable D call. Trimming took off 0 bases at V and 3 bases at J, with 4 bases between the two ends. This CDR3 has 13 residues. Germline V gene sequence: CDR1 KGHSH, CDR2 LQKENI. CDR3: CASSPPTTDTQYF. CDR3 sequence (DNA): TGTGCCAGCTCACCACCCACGACAGATACGCAGTATTTT.

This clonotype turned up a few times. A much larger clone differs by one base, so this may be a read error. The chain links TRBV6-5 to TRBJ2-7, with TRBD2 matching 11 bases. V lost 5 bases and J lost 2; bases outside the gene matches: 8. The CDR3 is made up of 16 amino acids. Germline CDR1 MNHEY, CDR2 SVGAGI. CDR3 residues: CASSDSGRGFPYEQYF. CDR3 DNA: TGTGCCAGCAGTGATAGCGGGAGGGGCTTCCCCTACGAGCAGTACTTC.

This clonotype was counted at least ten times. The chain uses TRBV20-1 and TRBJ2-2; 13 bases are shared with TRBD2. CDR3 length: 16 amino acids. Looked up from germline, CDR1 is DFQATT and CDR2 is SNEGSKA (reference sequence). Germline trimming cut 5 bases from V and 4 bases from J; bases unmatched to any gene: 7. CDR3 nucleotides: TGCAGTGCTGAGAGACTAGCGGGAGGAGGCACCGGGGAGCTGTTTTTT. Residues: CSAERLAGGGTGELFF.

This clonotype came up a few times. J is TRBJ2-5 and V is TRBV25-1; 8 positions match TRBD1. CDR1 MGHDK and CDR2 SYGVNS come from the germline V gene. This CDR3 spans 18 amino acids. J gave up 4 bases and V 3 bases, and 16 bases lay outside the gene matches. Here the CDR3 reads CASSERVDRDFFGETQYF. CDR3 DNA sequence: TGTGCCAGCAGTGAGCGGGTGGACAGGGACTTTTTCGGAGAGACCCAGTACTTC.